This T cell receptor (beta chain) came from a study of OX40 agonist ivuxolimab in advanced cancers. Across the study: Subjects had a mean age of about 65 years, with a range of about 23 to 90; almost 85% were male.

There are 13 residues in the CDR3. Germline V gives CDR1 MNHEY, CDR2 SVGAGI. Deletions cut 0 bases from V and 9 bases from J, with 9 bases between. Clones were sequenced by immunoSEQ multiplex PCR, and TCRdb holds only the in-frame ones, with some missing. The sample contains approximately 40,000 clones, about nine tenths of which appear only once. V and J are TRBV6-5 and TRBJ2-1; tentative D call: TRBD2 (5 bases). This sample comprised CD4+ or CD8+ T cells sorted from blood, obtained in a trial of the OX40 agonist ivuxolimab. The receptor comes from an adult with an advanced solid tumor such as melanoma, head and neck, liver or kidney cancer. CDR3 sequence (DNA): TGTGCCAGCAGTTACTCGAAAGGAGGTGAGCAGTTCTTC. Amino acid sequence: CASSYSKGGEQFF.